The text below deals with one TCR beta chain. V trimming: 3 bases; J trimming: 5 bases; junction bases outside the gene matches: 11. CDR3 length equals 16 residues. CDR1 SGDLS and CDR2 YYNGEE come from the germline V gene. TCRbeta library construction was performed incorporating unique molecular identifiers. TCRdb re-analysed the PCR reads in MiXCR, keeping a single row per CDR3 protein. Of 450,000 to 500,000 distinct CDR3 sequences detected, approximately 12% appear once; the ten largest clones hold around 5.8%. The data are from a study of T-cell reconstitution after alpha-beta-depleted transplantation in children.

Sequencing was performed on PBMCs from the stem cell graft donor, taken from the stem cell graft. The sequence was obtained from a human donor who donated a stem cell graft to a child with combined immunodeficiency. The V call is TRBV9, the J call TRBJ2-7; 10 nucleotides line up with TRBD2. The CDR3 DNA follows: TGTGCCAGCAGCGCAGAGCCTAGCGGGGGACCCCACGAGCAGTACTTC. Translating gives CASSAEPSGGPHEQYF.